This entry lists 18 T cell receptor beta chains sequenced from one sample in a study of blood T cell repertoires in COVID-19 (TCRdb year 2020). Libraries were made using the immunoSEQ multiplex PCR assay. TCRdb carries this immuneACCESS record with in-frame sequences only. Its versions omit some clonotypes, under half of them owing to an unresolved V gene in the studies checked, with the rest unexplained. The sample table holds some 200,000 clones, of which around 80% were seen once. Roughly a tenth of the sample goes to the ten largest clones. The sample comprised peripheral blood. Every receptor here comes from an elderly woman with COVID-19, enrolled during active disease.

The rearrangement links TRBV7-6 to TRBJ1-5; TRBD1 aligns across 10 bases. The CDR3 runs to 16 residues. Trimming cost V 1 base and J 5 bases; bases outside gene matches: 5. Germline V gene lookup returns CDR1 SGHVS and CDR2 FNYEAQ. CDR3 coding DNA: TGTGCCAGCAGCTTAGGGACAGGGGGGTCGTATCAGCCCCAGCATTTT. Its protein product is CASSLGTGGSYQPQHF.

The V gene is TRBV6-1, the J gene TRBJ1-2; possible D gene TRBD1, 6 bases. Germline loops: CDR1 MNHNS, CDR2 SASEGT. The CDR3 loop spans 14 amino acids. Trimming pared 3 bases from V and 4 bases from J, leaving 12 bases between. CDR3 sequence: CASSDGGAGYGYTF. The CDR3 DNA reads TGTGCCAGCAGTGATGGGGGGGCAGGCTATGGCTACACCTTC.

V is TRBV28 and J is TRBJ2-5, with 7 bases identical to TRBD2. Germline V gene lookup returns CDR1 MDHEN and CDR2 SYDVKM. The CDR3 is 16 residues long. After removal of 6 bases from V and 4 bases from J, the junction contained 14 bases not matched to a gene. The CDR3, as DNA: TGTGCCAGCAGCTCCTCGCGGGGGACCAGAGGAGAGACCCAGTACTTC. Amino acid sequence: CASSSSRGTRGETQYF.

The rearrangement joins TRBV7-7 to TRBJ2-1; 9 bases map to TRBD1. Germline values: CDR1 SSHAT, CDR2 FNYEAQ (reference sequence). The CDR3 has 14 residues. The ends lost 5 bases at V and 9 bases at J; junction bases unmatched: 8. The CDR3 nucleotides are TGTGCCAGCAGCCGTGACAGGGGGGGTAGTGAGCAGTTCTTC. Translation: CASSRDRGGSEQFF.

The chain recombines TRBV15 with TRBJ2-7; 9 bases agree with TRBD1. This CDR3 has 15 amino acids. Germline V gives CDR1 LNHNV, CDR2 YYDKDF (reference sequence). V dropped 2 bases and J dropped 2; count of bases not matched to a gene: 4. DNA for the CDR3: TGTGCCACCAGCAGACGACAGGGGGTCCCCTACGAGCAGTACTTC. This encodes CATSRRQGVPYEQYF.

This chain uses TRBV19 with TRBJ1-1, with 8 positions matching TRBD1. Germline values: CDR1 LNHDA, CDR2 SQIVND (reference sequence). V was clipped by 8 bases and J by 4 bases; unmatched bases: 9. The CDR3 is made up of 14 amino acids. The CDR3 nucleotides read TGTGCCAGTGTTCCCCAGGGGGCGGTCACTGAAGCTTTCTTT. It yields the protein CASVPQGAVTEAFF.

The chain combines TRBV18 with TRBJ1-1; 8 bases fit TRBD1. The CDR3 has 17 residues. Germline V gives CDR1 KGHSH, CDR2 LQKENI. J was trimmed by 1 base and V by 4 bases; bases with no gene match: 11. CDR3: CASSRTTGEAGNTEAFF. CDR3 in DNA: TGTGCCAGCTCACGCACGACAGGGGAGGCGGGGAACACTGAAGCTTTCTTT.

The rearrangement uses TRBV12-3 or TRBV12-4 and TRBJ1-2; weak D call: TRBD1 (6 bases). This CDR3 is built from 13 residues. V was clipped by 1 base and J by 7 bases, with 10 bases between them. The CDR3 here is CASSLGGGSGYTF. The CDR3 DNA reads as TGTGCCAGCAGTTTAGGAGGGGGTAGTGGCTACACCTTC.

This sequence joins TRBV18 and TRBJ2-7; 7 nucleotides align to TRBD1. The CDR3 runs 15 residues. Germline V CDR1 and CDR2: KGHSH, LQKENI. V shed 2 bases, J shed 4 bases, and the junction held 8 bases outside the gene matches. The DNA for the CDR3 is TGTGCCAGCTCACCAACGGCAGGGGGATCTTACGAGCAGTACGTC. Encoded protein: CASSPTAGGSYEQYV.

The chain employs TRBV10-3 and TRBJ1-1, with 7 bases lining up with TRBD1. This CDR3 has 15 residues. Germline values: CDR1 ENHRY, CDR2 SYGVKD. V was pared by 0 bases and J by 1 base, with 2 bases of the junction left unmatched. As DNA, the CDR3 is TGTGCCATCAGTGAGTCGGACAGGAAGAACACTGAAGCTTTCTTT. It translates to CAISESDRKNTEAFF.

CDR3 bases: TGTGCCTTACAACCCGGGACAGCAAATTCACCCCTCCACTTT. Translating gives CALQPGTANSPLHF. This chain uses TRBV30 with TRBJ1-6; 7 bases are shared with TRBD1. Germline trimming cut 7 bases from V and 7 bases from J; bases unmatched to any gene: 10. The germline gives CDR1 GTSNPN, CDR2 SVGIG (reference sequence). The CDR3 contains 14 residues.

V usage is TRBV5-1 and J usage is TRBJ2-1; perhaps TRBD2 as D (5 bases). CDR3 length: 14 residues. V lost 7 bases and J 0 bases, leaving 11 bases between the germline ends. CDR1 is SGHRS, CDR2 YFSETQ, per germline. CDR3 loop: CASGPGSSYNEQFF. The CDR3 DNA reads TGCGCCAGCGGTCCGGGGAGCTCCTACAATGAGCAGTTCTTC.

The chain employs TRBV27 and TRBJ2-7; 8 nucleotides align to TRBD1. The V gene's germline CDR1 is MNHEY and CDR2 SMNVEV (reference sequence). The length of the CDR3 is 15 residues. V shed 4 bases, J shed 6 bases, and the junction held 11 bases outside the gene matches. The CDR3 is CASSYKRQGNFEQYF. The CDR3 DNA is TGTGCCAGCAGTTATAAGAGACAGGGGAATTTCGAGCAGTACTTC.

The chain links TRBV5-5 to TRBJ2-1; TRBD2 aligns across 7 bases. J was trimmed by 8 bases and V by 2 bases; bases with no gene match: 10. Germline CDR1 is SGHKS and CDR2 is YYEKEE (reference sequence). This CDR3 has 15 amino acids. The CDR3 DNA sequence: TGTGCCAGCAGCTTCCCTTCCGGGGGGTCGTATGAGCAGTTCTTC. As protein: CASSFPSGGSYEQFF.

J is TRBJ1-2 and V is TRBV28; TRBD1 aligns across 8 bases. The CDR3 runs 16 residues. Looked up from germline, CDR1 is MDHEN and CDR2 is SYDVKM. With V trimmed by 5 bases and J by 2 bases, 10 bases remained unmatched. CDR3 in amino acids: CASSLRTGPLNYGYTF. The DNA of the CDR3 is TGTGCCAGCAGTCTCCGGACAGGGCCTCTGAACTATGGCTACACCTTC.

The chain is built from TRBV19 and TRBJ2-3; D may be TRBD2 (5 bases). The V end lost 3 bases, the J end lost 2 bases, and 9 bases lay between the germline ends. Germline V gene lookup returns CDR1 LNHDA and CDR2 SQIVND (reference sequence). The CDR3 contains 14 residues. CDR3 sequence: CASSILDSTDTQYF. CDR3 bases: TGTGCCAGTAGTATTTTGGACTCCACAGATACGCAGTATTTT.

In its sample, this clone was seen once. CDR3 loop: CASSPWQMNTEAFF. The CDR3 DNA sequence: TGTGCCAGCTCACCGTGGCAGATGAACACTGAAGCTTTCTTT. The genes are TRBV18 and TRBJ1-1; D remains unclear. Deletions cut 3 bases from V and 0 bases from J, with 8 bases between. This CDR3 comprises 14 residues. Germline CDR1 KGHSH, CDR2 LQKENI. The variable domain in full, completed from reference TRBV18 and TRBJ1-1, reads NAGVMQNPRHLVRRRGQEARLRCSPMKGHSHVYWYRQLPEEGLKFMVYLQKENIIDESGMPKERFSAEFPKEGPSILRIQQVVRGDSAAYFCASSPWQMNTEAFFGQGTRLTVV.

The rearrangement links TRBV2 to TRBJ2-5; D not resolved. There are 17 residues in the CDR3. V was trimmed by 5 bases and J by 2 bases, leaving 21 bases between them. Germline V gene data show CDR1 as SNHLY and CDR2 as FYNNEI. In nucleotides, the CDR3 is TGTGCCAGCAGTCCCCAACCCCCATACAGTGTTCAAGAGACCCAGTACTTC. Protein product: CASSPQPPYSVQETQYF. The complete variable domain, with remaining parts taken from reference TRBV2 and TRBJ2-5, reads EPEVTQTPSHQVTQMGQEVILRCVPISNHLYFYWYRQILGQKVEFLVSFYNNEISEKSEIFDDQFSVERPDGSNFTLKIRSTKLEDSAMYFCASSPQPPYSVQETQYFGPGTRLLVL.